This paragraph reports one T cell receptor (beta chain). Its antigen is still unknown. This sample is part of a study of molecular identifiers for immune sequencing clone quantification. The CDR3 consists of 15 residues. The germline V and J ends were trimmed by 2 bases and 8 bases, with 15 bases remaining between them. Germline CDR1 and CDR2: KGHSH and LQKENI. Previously described methods with listed TCR primers produced the bulk TCR libraries. TCRdb passed the PCR reads through MiXCR, listing each CDR3 protein once. The profile covers over 90,000 distinct CDR3 sequences, with about 35% appearing a single time and roughly 9.3% taken by the ten largest. Notes on the study in general: Barcode sharing among identical TCR molecules could make large clones appear smaller. Spike-in Jurkat TCR RNA from a single cell reportedly registered among 950,000 or so naive cells.

The V and J genes are TRBV18 and TRBJ1-4; a weak D match, TRBD1 (5 bases). Sequenced material: naive CD8+ T cells from blood, with Jurkat cell RNA spiked in. Subset: FACS-sorted CD8+CD4-CCR7+CD45RA+ naive T cells. The origin of this receptor is a human donor in good health. Some libraries in this study had Jurkat cell RNA spiked in. The CDR3 reads CASSPREMGTEKLFF. CDR3 coding DNA: TGTGCCAGCTCACCAAGGGAAATGGGGACCGAAAAACTGTTTTTT.